This T cell receptor beta chain was sequenced for a study of breast tumors, draining lymph nodes, adjacent tissues (dated by TCRdb to the mid-2010s). With respect to the entire study: The study compared TCR beta repertoires across tumor, adjacent nontumor tissue and axillary lymph nodes from breast cancer patients. In human breast cancer, the study set out to assess how tumor, surrounding tissue and draining lymph node repertoires relate to one another and whether T cells might be exchanged between them. General conclusions and limits of the study: The conclusion that tumor T cells originate in lymph nodes was presented as consistent with a hypothesis rather than as directly demonstrated. In luminal-like breast cancer, tumor and nontumor tissue repertoires resembled each other significantly more than in basal-like breast cancer. Tumor T-cell repertoires showed less diversity than lymph node repertoires and more diversity than nontumor tissue repertoires, and tumor T-cell repertoires showed preferential V and J gene usage. The data were judged consistent with most tumor T cells deriving from the lymph node and then expanding within tumor tissue.

This sample was sequenced with an Illumina HiSeq 2000. Multiplex PCR amplification was used to build the TCR beta chain libraries. High-throughput sequencing was used to analyze the amplified TCR beta chain products. TCRdb cleaned the public reads at Q25 with fastp, built clones with MiXCR and kept in-frame beta chains. Rows are unified per CDR3 protein, each entry keeping the most common DNA and genes. In this sample the table shows about 46,000 distinct CDR3 sequences, 23% of which occur a single time. Of the sample, over 6.5% is held by the ten largest clones. This clonotype was found many times. This receptor's antigen is unknown. Base qualities are missing; no much larger clone stands one base away. At the junction V is shortened by 4 bases and J by 3 bases; bases outside the gene matches: 11. CDR1 and CDR2 are read off the germline V gene as SGHRS and YFSETQ. Taken from cysteine to phenylalanine, the CDR3 has 16 residues. Just the 48-base CDR3 DNA is kept, in frame starting at base 1.

The sample consisted of breast tumor tissue. The receptor's source is a female donor with breast cancer. Some clones in this sample may be carry-over from other donors' samples. The chain links TRBV5-1 with TRBJ1-2, and TRBD1 aligns with 8 junction nucleotides. The CDR3 in this case is CASSRGQGRFDYGYTF. The nucleotides read TGCGCCAGCAGCCGAGGACAGGGAAGATTCGACTATGGCTACACCTTC.